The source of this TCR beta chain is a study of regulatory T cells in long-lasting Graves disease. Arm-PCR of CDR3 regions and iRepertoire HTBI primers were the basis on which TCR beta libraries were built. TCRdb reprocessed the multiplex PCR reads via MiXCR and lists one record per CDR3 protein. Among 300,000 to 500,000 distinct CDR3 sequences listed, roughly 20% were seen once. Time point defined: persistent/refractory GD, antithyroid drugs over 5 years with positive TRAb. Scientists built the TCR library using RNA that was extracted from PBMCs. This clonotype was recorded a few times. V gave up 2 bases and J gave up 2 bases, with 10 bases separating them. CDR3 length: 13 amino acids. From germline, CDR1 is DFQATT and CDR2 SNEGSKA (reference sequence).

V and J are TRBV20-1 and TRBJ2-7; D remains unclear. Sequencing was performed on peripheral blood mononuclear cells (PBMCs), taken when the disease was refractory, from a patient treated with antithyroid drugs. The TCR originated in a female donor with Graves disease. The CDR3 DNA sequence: TGCAGTGCTAGAAGAGGTCCGACCTACGAGCAGTACTTC. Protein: CSARRGPTYEQYF.